The 29 T cell receptor beta chains given below trace back to one sample, sequenced in a study of tumor-infiltrating lymphocytes in localized non-small cell lung cancer. Here immunoSEQ multiplex PCR was the method, and the copy in TCRdb shows in-frame clones only, minus some. The data contain more than 6,000 clones, 74% of them seen just once; the ten biggest clones take up approximately 31%. The sample taken for sequencing was lung tumor tissue. Receptors originate from a human donor with non-small cell lung cancer.

The chain is built from TRBV5-1 and TRBJ1-2; D is undetermined. The CDR3 is 12 amino acids. Trimming removed 1 base at V and 5 bases at J, with 6 bases between. Germline lookup yields CDR1 SGHRS and CDR2 YFSETQ. CDR3 nucleotides: TGCGCCAGCAGCTTGAATCAATATGGCTACACCTTC. Translated: CASSLNQYGYTF.

This clone was seen a few times. The chain is built from TRBV15 and TRBJ1-5; D is undetermined. Germline CDR1 is LNHNV and CDR2 is YYDKDF (reference sequence). V gave up 1 base and J gave up 15 bases, with 22 bases separating them. The CDR3 runs to 15 residues. The CDR3 DNA follows: TGTGCCACCAGCAGAGTAGGAATGCGAGAGCGGGATCTGCATTTT. Translation: CATSRVGMRERDLHF.

The rearrangement uses TRBV10-2 and TRBJ1-5, with D uncertain. CDR1 and CDR2 (germline): WSHSY, SAAADI. This CDR3 is 10 amino acids long. Deletions cut 8 bases from V and 6 bases from J, with 5 bases between. This chain's CDR3 is CASGVQPQHF. CDR3 DNA sequence: TGCGCCAGCGGAGTTCAGCCCCAGCATTTT.

The CDR3 spells CAIRRSTSGGAYPSGELFF. The CDR3 nucleotides read TGTGCCATCAGGAGGTCCACTAGCGGGGGGGCTTATCCCTCCGGGGAGCTGTTTTTT. This chain joins TRBV10-3 and TRBJ2-2; TRBD2 aligns across 13 bases. After removal of 6 bases from V and 6 bases from J, the junction contained 16 bases not matched to a gene. CDR1 is ENHRY, CDR2 SYGVKD, per germline. The CDR3 has 19 amino acids.

The rearrangement joins TRBV9 to TRBJ2-1, with TRBD2 matching 8 bases. Germline CDR1 SGDLS, CDR2 YYNGEE. J was trimmed by 3 bases and V by 4 bases; bases with no gene match: 6. The CDR3 runs 15 residues. CDR3 residues: CASSTGLARYNEQFF. The CDR3 DNA reads as TGTGCCAGCAGCACCGGACTAGCTCGCTACAATGAGCAGTTCTTC.

This sequence joins TRBV29-1 and TRBJ2-3; D not certain. Germline values: CDR1 SQVTM, CDR2 ANQGSEA. V was clipped by 0 bases and J by 1 base, with 8 bases between them. There are 14 residues in the CDR3. CDR3 region: CSVEDQQGTDTQYF. DNA of the CDR3: TGCAGCGTTGAAGATCAGCAGGGCACAGATACGCAGTATTTT.

This chain uses TRBV4-2 with TRBJ1-5; the D is unclear. The V end lost 0 bases, the J end lost 2 bases, and 8 bases lay between the germline ends. The CDR3 has 15 amino acids. The germline gives CDR1 LGHNA, CDR2 YNFKEQ. The CDR3 region has the DNA TGTGCCAGCAGCCAAGATCGCCCAGGCAATCAGCCCCAGCATTTT. This encodes CASSQDRPGNQPQHF.

The V call is TRBV4-3, the J call TRBJ2-5, with TRBD2 identical over 11 bases. V trimming: 1 base; J trimming: 5 bases; junction bases outside the gene matches: 9. This CDR3 is built from 17 residues. CDR1 is LGHNA and CDR2 is YSLEER in the germline V gene. CDR3 bases: TGCGCCAGCAGCCAAGCAACCCTAGCGGGGGGAGGGGAGACCCAGTACTTC. This codes for CASSQATLAGGGETQYF.

The gene calls are TRBV9 and TRBJ1-6; the D is unclear. This CDR3 contains 14 residues. Trimming removed 4 bases from V and 7 bases from J, with 12 bases in between. Per germline, CDR1 SGDLS and CDR2 YYNGEE. DNA of the CDR3: TGTGCCAGCAGCTTACAGCCTGGGAATTCACCCCTCCACTTT. Its protein product is CASSLQPGNSPLHF.

The chain carries TRBV9 and TRBJ1-3; D is undetermined. V lost 4 bases, J lost 0 bases, and 14 bases lay in between. Germline-derived CDR1 and CDR2 are SGDLS and YYNGEE. This CDR3 region has 16 residues. CDR3 DNA sequence: TGTGCCAGCAGCTATGGACCTCCAAGCTCTGGAAACACCATATATTTT. It encodes CASSYGPPSSGNTIYF.

The rearrangement links TRBV28 to TRBJ2-5; D is ambiguous. With the DNA end fitting TRBJ2-7 better, the J assignment may be wrong. This CDR3 is 13 amino acids long. Germline V gene lookup returns CDR1 MDHEN and CDR2 SYDVKM. DNA for the CDR3: TGTGCCAGCAGTGTTCCTCCAATCTACGAGCAGTACTTC. This gives the protein CASSVPPIYEQYF.

On this clone itself: One end of the junction varies from germline; a read error may be responsible. The V gene is TRBV7-7, the J gene TRBJ2-2; 7 bases line up with TRBD1. CDR1 and CDR2 from the germline V gene are SSHAT and FNYEAQ (reference sequence). The CDR3 is 13 amino acids. DNA of the CDR3: TGTGCTAGCAGCACGACAGGGACCGGGGAGCTGTTTTTT. This translates into CASSTTGTGELFF.

The V and J genes are TRBV15 and TRBJ1-5; 7 bases fit TRBD1. CDR1 is LNHNV, CDR2 YYDKDF, per germline (reference sequence). V shed 1 base and J 6 bases; nucleotides not matched to a gene: 3. The CDR3 extends over 14 amino acids. The CDR3 nucleotides are TGTGCCACCAGCAGAGGACAGGGAATTCAGCCCCAGCATTTT. Its translation: CATSRGQGIQPQHF.

CDR3 protein: CASSQASGTSGADEQYF. As DNA, the CDR3 is TGTGCCAGCAGCCAAGCTTCCGGGACTAGCGGGGCTGACGAGCAGTACTTC. The chain is built from TRBV4-2 and TRBJ2-7, with 13 bases matching TRBD2. V trimming: 1 base; J trimming: 5 bases; junction bases outside the gene matches: 8. This CDR3 has 17 amino acids. Germline V gene data show CDR1 as LGHNA and CDR2 as YNFKEQ.

This clone has only a few counts. This chain connects TRBV6-6 to TRBJ1-2; D remains ambiguous. The CDR3 length is 12 residues. The germline V and J ends were trimmed by 5 bases and 7 bases, with 11 bases remaining between them. Germline lookup yields CDR1 MNHNY and CDR2 SVGAGI (reference sequence). The CDR3 DNA reads TGTGCCAGCAGTCCAGAAGTGGGTGGCTACACCTTC. Translation gives CASSPEVGGYTF.

This rearrangement joins TRBV18 to TRBJ1-1; D may be TRBD1 (6 bases). Between the trimmed V and J ends, which lost 3 bases and 3 bases, there was a span of 11 bases. Germline values: CDR1 KGHSH, CDR2 LQKENI. The CDR3 spans 14 residues. The CDR3 spells CASSPTAGDTEAFF. The DNA for the CDR3 is TGTGCCAGCTCACCCACCGCAGGGGACACTGAAGCTTTCTTT.

This clone appeared once. The rearrangement uses TRBV4-2 and TRBJ2-6; no clear D. CDR1 LGHNA and CDR2 YNFKEQ come from the germline V gene. This CDR3 has 17 amino acids. Trimming took 1 base from V and 0 from J, leaving 10 bases between them. CDR3 coding DNA: TGTGCCAGCAGCCAAGCCCTAGAAGCCTCTGGGGCCAACGTCCTGACTTTC. The encoded protein is CASSQALEASGANVLTF.

This clone was observed a single time. The chain recombines TRBV7-2 with TRBJ2-5, with TRBD1 identical over 7 bases. The CDR3 has 15 amino acids. CDR1 and CDR2 from the germline V gene are SGHTA and FQGNSA. V trimming: 5 bases; J trimming: 5 bases; junction bases outside the gene matches: 11. The CDR3 DNA is TGTGCCAGCAGCCTAGGGACAGCTTGGTGGGAGACCCAGTACTTC. Its translation: CASSLGTAWWETQYF.

The gene calls are TRBV14 and TRBJ2-2; TRBD2 is a possible D gene (6 bases). Trimming pared 6 bases from V and 7 bases from J, leaving 18 bases between. Germline V gene data show CDR1 as SGHDN and CDR2 as FVKESK. This CDR3 region has 15 residues. Here the CDR3 reads CASRLTTSLHGELFF. In DNA, the CDR3 is TGTGCCAGCAGACTAACCACTAGCCTTCACGGGGAGCTGTTTTTT.

The CDR3 spells CASSEDRAANEKLFF. Written as DNA, the CDR3 is TGCGCCAGCAGTGAGGACAGGGCTGCTAATGAAAAACTGTTTTTT. The chain uses TRBV10-1 and TRBJ1-4; 7 nucleotides align to TRBD1. Per the germline V gene, CDR1 is WNHNN and CDR2 is SYGVQD (reference sequence). With 2 bases clipped from V and 3 bases from J, the junction kept 3 bases outside the gene matches. CDR3 length: 15 residues.

This clone has just one count. The genes are TRBV7-9 and TRBJ1-2; no clear D. Trimming pared 4 bases from V and 3 bases from J, leaving 12 bases between. This CDR3 comprises 14 residues. Germline V lookup: CDR1 SEHNR, CDR2 FQNEAQ (reference sequence). The CDR3 region is CASSSPGRDYGYTF. The CDR3 nucleotides read TGTGCCAGCAGCTCGCCCGGACGGGACTATGGCTACACCTTC.

This chain connects TRBV4-1 to TRBJ2-7, with a possible D match to TRBD2 (6 bases). CDR1 MGHRA and CDR2 YSYEKL come from the germline V gene. V lost 0 bases, J lost 4 bases, and 13 bases lay in between. CDR3 length equals 15 residues. Here the CDR3 reads CASSQEWRGRYEQYF. CDR3 DNA sequence: TGCGCCAGCAGCCAAGAATGGCGGGGAAGGTACGAGCAGTACTTC.

The chain has TRBV5-6 and TRBJ1-1; D possibly corresponds to TRBD1 (6 bases). The CDR3 is 17 amino acids. Germline assignment: CDR1 SGHDT and CDR2 YYEEEE. Trimming cost V 3 bases and J 1 base, with 19 bases left between them. The CDR3 DNA is TGTGCCAGCAGCTACTGGACAGACTATCCCGGGAACACTGAAGCTTTCTTT. Amino acids: CASSYWTDYPGNTEAFF.

The V and J genes are TRBV7-9 and TRBJ2-1; TRBD2 aligns across 9 bases. V gave up 5 bases and J gave up 8 bases; unmatched junction bases: 13. The CDR3 is 16 residues long. From germline, CDR1 is SEHNR and CDR2 FQNEAQ (reference sequence). CDR3 coding DNA: TGTGCCAGCAGCCCCCCGGGCGGGGGGGCTCGCCATGAGCAGTTCTTC. It codes for CASSPPGGGARHEQFF.

The rearrangement uses TRBV18 and TRBJ1-5, with 8 bases lining up with TRBD1. The CDR3 covers 14 residues. Germline CDR1 and CDR2: KGHSH and LQKENI. V was pared by 4 bases and J by 4 bases, with 3 bases of the junction left unmatched. In DNA form, the CDR3 reads TGTGCCAGCTCACGGGGACAGGCGAATCAGCCCCAGCATTTT. Translation gives CASSRGQANQPQHF.

The chain links TRBV5-1 to TRBJ1-2, with D uncertain. The V end lost 3 bases, the J end lost 5 bases, and 8 bases lay between the germline ends. This CDR3 has 12 amino acids. CDR1 is SGHRS, CDR2 YFSETQ, per germline. Written as DNA, the CDR3 is TGCGCCAGCAGCTCGGAAGGGTATGGCTACACCTTC. It is translated as CASSSEGYGYTF.

V usage is TRBV7-2 and J usage is TRBJ1-2, with D tentatively TRBD1 (6 bases). The CDR3 is made up of 15 amino acids. Germline V gives CDR1 SGHTA, CDR2 FQGNSA. V was shortened by 3 bases and J by 7 bases, with 18 bases between the two germline ends. The CDR3: CASSFPGRGDFGYTF. The DNA of the CDR3 is TGTGCCAGCAGCTTTCCAGGCAGGGGAGATTTTGGCTACACCTTC.

This clone occurred a few times. The rearrangement links TRBV9 to TRBJ1-2, with 9 bases aligning to TRBD1. Germline V gene data show CDR1 as SGDLS and CDR2 as YYNGEE. The V and J ends lost 3 bases and 8 bases, in that order; junction bases with no gene match: 11. CDR3 size: 15 residues. The CDR3 nucleotides are TGTGCCAGCAGCGGCCGGGACAGGGATCTGGAGGGCTACACCTTC. Its translation is CASSGRDRDLEGYTF.

This clone was seen only a few times. This rearrangement joins TRBV9 to TRBJ2-5, with TRBD2 as a possible D gene (5 bases). The germline gives CDR1 SGDLS, CDR2 YYNGEE. V was cut by 0 bases and J by 5 bases, with 5 bases left in between. The CDR3 has 12 amino acids. CDR3 sequence reads: CASSVAGETQYF. The CDR3 DNA is TGTGCCAGCAGCGTAGCGGGGGAGACCCAGTACTTC.